What follows are 30 T cell receptor beta chains derived from one specimen sequenced in a study of T cells after yellow fever vaccination (dated by TCRdb to the late 2010s). Read against the paper, the sample's treatment or condition label means: live attenuated yellow fever vaccine strain. The library was built by means of 5' RACE. For sequencing, an Illumina NovaSeq 6000 was employed. TCRdb reanalyzed the raw reads on its own, using fastp at Q25 for trimming and MiXCR for clone calling, and kept in-frame beta chains. CDR3 protein sequences are deduplicated, and each keeps its most common genes and DNA. The sample records 300,000 to 350,000 distinct CDR3 sequences, 3% to 4.5% of which are singletons. Of the sample, about 24% falls within the top ten clones. The material sequenced was PBMCs, taken 5 days after the yellow fever booster vaccination. These receptors all come from a man aged 18 to 29 who received the YFV17D yellow fever vaccine.

There are a few counts of this clonotype. The chain employs TRBV5-1 and TRBJ2-7, with D possibly matching TRBD2 (7 bases). The V gene's germline CDR1 is SGHRS and CDR2 YFSETQ. The ends were cut back, 3 bases at V and 6 bases at J, with 22 bases in the middle. This CDR3 spans 16 amino acids. In DNA, the CDR3 is TGCGCCAGCAGCTCGGGGCGACTAGCCCAACAGGGCGAGCAGTACTTC. Translated, it gives CASSSGRLAQQGEQYF.

This clonotype was seen more than once but under ten times. This rearrangement joins TRBV6-5 to TRBJ1-1; 9 bases match TRBD1. From germline, CDR1 is MNHEY and CDR2 SVGAGI. The CDR3 covers 16 residues. V dropped 6 bases and J dropped 1; count of bases not matched to a gene: 9. The CDR3 is CASRAHRGLANTEAFF. Here the CDR3 DNA reads TGTGCCAGCAGAGCCCACAGGGGGCTGGCGAACACTGAAGCTTTCTTT.

This clonotype has at least ten counts. Written as DNA, the CDR3 is TGTGCCAGCAGCTTTTACGCAGACGAGCAGTTCTTC. Its protein is CASSFYADEQFF. V usage is TRBV7-2 and J usage is TRBJ2-1; D gene uncertain. Germline CDR1 reads SGHTA; CDR2 reads FQGNSA. The germline V and J ends were trimmed by 3 bases and 10 bases, with 10 bases remaining between them. This CDR3 spans 12 amino acids.

This clonotype was seen ten or more times. The rearrangement uses TRBV20-1 and TRBJ2-5; 9 nucleotides align to TRBD2. The CDR3 is 17 residues long. V was pared by 5 bases and J by 5 bases, with 18 bases of the junction left unmatched. Germline V gives CDR1 DFQATT, CDR2 SNEGSKA (reference sequence). CDR3 DNA sequence: TGCAGTGCTCACCCCGGGAGTAGCGGGGGTCCCGGGGAGACCCAGTACTTC. This encodes CSAHPGSSGGPGETQYF.

This chain's CDR3 is CASSFDLQGADTQYF. CDR3 DNA: TGTGCCAGCAGCTTTGATCTACAGGGGGCAGATACGCAGTATTTT. The J gene is TRBJ2-3, the V gene TRBV5-4; 8 bases align to TRBD1. The germline CDR1 and CDR2 sequences are SGHNT and YYREEE (reference sequence). This CDR3 region has 15 residues. V gave up 2 bases and J gave up 4 bases; unmatched junction bases: 6.

This clonotype was picked up a small number of times. The genes are TRBV20-1 and TRBJ2-7, with D perhaps matching TRBD1 (6 bases). The CDR3 contains 15 residues. Germline CDR1 DFQATT, CDR2 SNEGSKA (reference sequence). Between the trimmed V and J ends, which lost 3 bases and 0 bases, there was a span of 15 bases. This CDR3 is CSASGTTGLSYEQYF. The DNA of the CDR3 is TGCAGTGCTAGTGGTACGACAGGACTCTCCTACGAGCAGTACTTC.

The chain couples TRBV28 to TRBJ1-2; the match to TRBD1 covers 7 bases. The J segment lost 2 bases and the V segment lost 6 bases, leaving 9 bases of the junction unmatched. This CDR3 is built from 15 residues. Germline CDR1 MDHEN, CDR2 SYDVKM. As DNA, the CDR3 is TGTGCCAGCAGGGGGAGGGACAGAAAGAACTATGGCTACACCTTC. This codes for CASRGRDRKNYGYTF.

The rearrangement uses TRBV28 and TRBJ2-7, with D uncertain. The CDR3 spans 13 residues. V was shortened by 5 bases and J by 3 bases, with 11 bases between the two germline ends. The germline V gene encodes CDR1 MDHEN and CDR2 SYDVKM. CDR3 in DNA: TGTGCCAGCAGTGTCGCAGGAGACTACGAGCAGTACGTC. It specifies CASSVAGDYEQYV.

This clonotype occurred a few times. This chain joins TRBV5-4 and TRBJ1-6; possible D gene TRBD1, 5 bases. V lost 3 bases, J lost 16 bases, and 14 bases lay in between. The germline V gene has CDR1 SGHNT and CDR2 YYREEE (reference sequence). The CDR3 extends over 12 amino acids. This chain's CDR3 is CASSWDESKLHF. CDR3 bases: TGTGCCAGCAGCTGGGACGAAAGCAAACTCCACTTT.

Ten or more counts support this clonotype. The chain links TRBV7-2 to TRBJ2-3, with D possibly being TRBD2 (6 bases). The V gene's germline CDR1 is SGHTA and CDR2 FQGNSA. V lost 0 bases and J 0 bases, leaving 10 bases between the germline ends. This CDR3 has 16 amino acids. CDR3 sequence: CASSLAGGASTDTQYF. The CDR3 nucleotides read TGTGCCAGCAGCTTAGCAGGCGGGGCGAGCACAGATACGCAGTATTTT.

This clonotype was recorded a few times. This chain links TRBV28 with TRBJ2-6; unclear D gene. Deletions cut 3 bases from V and 0 bases from J, with 9 bases between. Per the germline V gene, CDR1 is MDHEN and CDR2 is SYDVKM. The CDR3 totals 16 residues. The CDR3 here is CASSLGRASGANVLTF. CDR3 nucleotides: TGTGCCAGCAGTTTGGGTAGGGCCTCTGGGGCCAACGTCCTGACTTTC.

This clonotype was counted many times. The chain recombines TRBV4-3 with TRBJ2-3; TRBD2 matches at 9 bases. Germline assignment: CDR1 LGHNA and CDR2 YSLEER. V lost 4 bases, J lost 2 bases, and 7 bases stayed unmatched. The CDR3 extends over 16 amino acids. CDR3 sequence reads: CASSPAGGSITDTQYF. Written as DNA, the CDR3 is TGCGCCAGCAGCCCGGCGGGGGGGTCTATCACAGATACGCAGTATTTT.

The CDR3 is CASGSSGGPDEQFF. CDR3 in DNA: TGTGCTAGTGGTAGTAGCGGGGGCCCTGACGAGCAGTTCTTC. The genes are TRBV12-5 and TRBJ2-1; 9 positions agree with TRBD2. The J segment lost 10 bases and the V segment lost 5 bases, leaving 9 bases of the junction unmatched. CDR1 and CDR2 from the germline V gene are LGHNT and FRNRAP. The CDR3 spans 14 residues.

This clonotype was seen at least ten times. The rearrangement joins TRBV7-2 to TRBJ1-2; 10 bases are shared with TRBD1. CDR1 is SGHTA and CDR2 is FQGNSA in the germline V gene. Trimming took 5 bases from V and 4 from J; bases not matched to a gene: 4. This CDR3 comprises 14 residues. The CDR3 loop reads CASSARDRGYGYTF. The CDR3 nucleotides read TGTGCCAGCAGCGCCCGGGACAGGGGCTATGGCTACACCTTC. The full variable domain, in which reference TRBV7-2 and TRBJ1-2 provide the parts outside the CDR3, is GAGVSQSPSNKVTEKGKDVELRCDPISGHTALYWYRQSLGQGLEFLIYFQGNSAPDKSGLPSDRFSAERTGGSVSTLTIQRTQQEDSAVYLCASSARDRGYGYTFGSGTRLTVV.

This clonotype was detected many times. The rearrangement uses TRBV6-5 and TRBJ2-3; 9 nucleotides align to TRBD1. V gave up 5 bases and J gave up 6 bases; unmatched junction bases: 9. Looked up from germline, CDR1 is MNHEY and CDR2 is SVGAGI. The CDR3 is 15 residues long. CDR3 protein: CASSLGQGSWDTQYF. The CDR3 nucleotides read TGTGCCAGCAGTCTGGGACAGGGTTCTTGGGATACGCAGTATTTT.

This chain joins TRBV20-1 and TRBJ1-5; D is undetermined. Germline CDR1 reads DFQATT; CDR2 reads SNEGSKA (reference sequence). CDR3 length: 12 amino acids. With 3 bases removed from V and 7 bases from J, the gap between germline ends came to 10 bases. CDR3 coding DNA: TGCAGTGCTAGTCTGAATGGGCAGCCCCAGCATTTT. Encoded protein: CSASLNGQPQHF.

The CDR3 reads CATSRAFNSPLHF. The CDR3 nucleotides are TGTGCCACCAGCAGGGCTTTTAATTCACCCCTCCACTTT. V is TRBV15 and J is TRBJ1-6; D gene unclear. The CDR3 has 13 residues. V was shortened by 3 bases and J by 6 bases, with 6 bases between the two germline ends. Germline V gene data show CDR1 as LNHNV and CDR2 as YYDKDF (reference sequence).

This clonotype was seen many times. The chain carries TRBV7-2 and TRBJ1-6; 9 bases fit TRBD1. CDR1 and CDR2 (germline): SGHTA, FQGNSA. The junction had 3 bases not matched to a gene; V was cut back by 3 bases and J by 12 bases. The CDR3 has 13 amino acids. CDR3 in DNA: TGTGCCAGCAGCTTTGGGACAGGGAGACCCCTCCACTTT. This translates into CASSFGTGRPLHF.

This clonotype was found a few times. The chain uses TRBV7-3 and TRBJ1-1, with 8 bases matching TRBD1. The trim removed 4 bases at V and 3 bases at J, leaving 7 bases unmatched. Germline V CDR1 and CDR2: SGHTA, FQGTGA. This CDR3 spans 15 amino acids. The chain's CDR3 is CASSSDGQGYTEAFF. DNA for the CDR3: TGTGCCAGCAGCTCCGACGGACAGGGCTACACTGAAGCTTTCTTT.

This clonotype was recorded many times. The rearrangement joins TRBV20-1 to TRBJ1-2; no definite D call. The germline V and J ends were trimmed by 6 bases and 0 bases, with 8 bases remaining between them. Germline CDR1 is DFQATT and CDR2 is SNEGSKA (reference sequence). The CDR3 runs 12 residues. In nucleotides, the CDR3 is TGCAGTGCCAGAACAGCTAACTATGGCTACACCTTC. Its protein product is CSARTANYGYTF.

This clonotype was counted only a few times. The V call is TRBV6-2 or TRBV6-3, the J call TRBJ1-1; D unclear. The CDR3 sequence is 15 residues long. From germline, CDR1 is MNHEY and CDR2 SVGEGT. V lost 6 bases and J lost 1, with 15 bases in between. This CDR3 reads CASRQAIVQNTEAFF. In DNA form, the CDR3 reads TGTGCCAGCAGGCAAGCCATAGTACAGAACACTGAAGCTTTCTTT.

This clonotype has more than one count but fewer than ten. The chain combines TRBV5-1 with TRBJ2-1, with D unresolved. V lost 1 base, J lost 2 bases, and 7 bases lay in between. Germline CDR1 reads SGHRS; CDR2 reads YFSETQ. CDR3 length: 14 residues. In DNA form, the CDR3 reads TGCGCCAGCAGCTTGACCGTTACCTACAATGAGCAGTTCTTC. Translation gives CASSLTVTYNEQFF.

This clonotype has a handful of counts. This sequence may be a read error, since a much larger clone differs from it by one base. The chain links TRBV6-5 to TRBJ1-1; tentative D call: TRBD1 (5 bases). V dropped 2 bases and J dropped 4 bases, with 8 bases sitting between them. The CDR3 sequence is 13 residues long. Germline V CDR1 and CDR2: MNHEY, SVGAGI. The CDR3: CASSYGGTTEAFF. The CDR3, as DNA: TGTGCCAGCAGTTACGGGGGGACCACTGAAGCTTTCTTT.

V and J are TRBV29-1 and TRBJ1-5; D call uncertain. The ends were cut back, 4 bases at V and 4 bases at J, with 11 bases in the middle. From germline, CDR1 is SQVTM and CDR2 ANQGSEA. The CDR3 runs 13 residues. In DNA form, the CDR3 reads TGCAGCGTTGTCGAGGGCCTTAATCAGCCCCAGCATTTT. This gives the protein CSVVEGLNQPQHF.

The V call is TRBV10-3, the J call TRBJ2-6; TRBD1 is a possible D gene (5 bases). Trimming pared 5 bases from V and 4 bases from J, leaving 9 bases between. Germline assignment: CDR1 ENHRY and CDR2 SYGVKD. This CDR3 has 14 residues. The CDR3 region is CAISPGHGANVLTF. CDR3 sequence (DNA): TGTGCCATCAGTCCAGGGCACGGGGCCAACGTCCTGACTTTC.

The V call is TRBV3-1, the J call TRBJ2-3; TRBD2 might be the D (6 bases). Between the trimmed V and J ends, which lost 4 bases and 6 bases, there was a span of 20 bases. The CDR3 covers 16 residues. Germline values: CDR1 LGHDT, CDR2 YNNKEL (reference sequence). CDR3 region: CASSPSGRGFADTQYF. CDR3 nucleotides: TGTGCCAGCAGCCCGAGCGGTCGGGGGTTTGCGGATACGCAGTATTTT.

In this sample, this clonotype turned up a few times. V is TRBV12-3 or TRBV12-4 and J is TRBJ1-2; TRBD1 might be the D (6 bases). V was trimmed by 11 bases and J by 2 bases, leaving 15 bases between them. The CDR3 covers 13 residues. The CDR3 coding sequence is TGTGCCGCCTCCCGGGGGGCAAACTATGGCTACACCTTC. Its translation: CAASRGANYGYTF.

This clonotype has ten or more counts. The chain couples TRBV6-5 to TRBJ2-5; 7 positions match TRBD1. V lost 4 bases to trimming and J lost 2 bases; unmatched junction nucleotides: 13. CDR3 length: 17 amino acids. CDR1 is MNHEY and CDR2 is SVGAGI in the germline V gene. CDR3 in DNA: TGTGCCAGCAGTTCCGAGTCCCGGGACAGTAGACAAGAGACCCAGTACTTC. It is translated as CASSSESRDSRQETQYF.

This clonotype has ten or more counts. The chain is built from TRBV20-1 and TRBJ1-1; D is possibly TRBD1 (5 bases). V was trimmed by 4 bases and J by 5 bases, leaving 20 bases between them. CDR1 is DFQATT, CDR2 SNEGSKA, per germline (reference sequence). The CDR3 runs 15 residues. The CDR3 sequence: CSAMTGGAAGTEAFF. CDR3 in DNA: TGCAGTGCTATGACGGGGGGAGCGGCGGGGACTGAAGCTTTCTTT.

This clonotype was counted a few times. The chain joins TRBV2 to TRBJ1-3; D call uncertain. This CDR3 is built from 13 residues. Trimming removed 7 bases at V and 3 bases at J, with 10 bases between. Germline lookup yields CDR1 SNHLY and CDR2 FYNNEI. CDR3 amino acids: CASKIEGGNTIYF. The CDR3 nucleotides are TGTGCCAGCAAGATTGAGGGTGGAAACACCATATATTTT.